The TCR beta chain described here comes from a study of blood T cells in healthy people across ages (dated by TCRdb to about 2015). With respect to the entire study: Template switching captured roughly one uniquely barcoded TCR beta cDNA molecule per two T cells in model experiments. Using deep sequencing normalized with unique cDNA molecular identifiers, the study measured how TCR beta repertoire diversity changes with age. Four age groups were formed from the donors: young (average around 15 years), middle-aged (approximately 40), aged (around 68) and long-lived (approximately 78). To avoid experimental bias, donors of different ages were spread randomly across the sequencing lanes. Two additional independent replicas of 1 million unique cDNA reads from the same blood draw were analyzed for two donors (one aged 18 to 29 and one aged 80 or older). What the work shows at the level of the full study, not this receptor alone: Since profiling was done on bulk unsorted PBMCs, naive and antigen-experienced compartments could not be conclusively compared. As age increased, observed TCR beta diversity per million T cells dropped in a roughly linear way, and a significant reduction was already evident by age 40. Estimates of total diversity based on one million sequenced T cells were regarded as lower bounds and as underestimates. Donor CMV infection status was unknown, potentially confounding age-related changes in expanded clonotypes. The percentage of naive T cells measured by flow cytometry correlated strongly with observed TCR beta diversity. The long-lived group showed more naive CD4+ T cells, fewer expanded clones and increased TCR diversity than the aged group, suggesting age selection.

V is pared back by 2 bases and J by 5 bases, with 16 bases lying between the germline termini. CDR1 and CDR2 are drawn from the germline V gene: SGHAT, FQNNGV. Inclusive of the bounding cysteine and phenylalanine, the CDR3 is 16 residues long. CDR3 DNA is the only sequence kept; it has 48 bases, read in frame from the first base. Libraries were prepared through 5' RACE. These reads were obtained on an Illumina HiSeq 2500. The second PCR ran for about 6 to 11 cycles and used a J-beta primer mix along with a sample-barcoded 5' primer. A template-switch 5' adaptor carrying 12 random nucleotides introduced a unique molecular identifier onto each TCR beta cDNA molecule. Each sample yielded at least 2.5 million CDR3-containing paired-end reads. First-strand cDNA synthesis was performed from all RNA using the Mint cDNA synthesis kit, with priming by a TRBC-specific oligonucleotide. After uracil-DNA glycosylase treatment, a first 18-cycle PCR used universal primers M1SS and BC2_uni_R on all cDNA. In the source study's methods: For normalization, 1 million high-quality reads were randomly selected from each sample, with every read carrying a distinct molecular identifier. Reads sharing molecular identifiers were discarded rather than binned into consensus sequences. MiTCR, run with a Q25 quality threshold and the strictest error-elimination algorithm, handled CDR3 identification, clonotype clustering and error correction. A nonparametric unseen species model using Euler transformation provided a lower-bound estimate of total TCR beta diversity. The public reads were reprocessed in TCRdb via fastp at Q25 and MiXCR, keeping in-frame beta chains. Duplicate CDR3 protein sequences are folded into a single record with the most common DNA and genes. The V and J calls shown here were made by TCRdb, not taken from the authors' results. The sample table lists some 1.7 million distinct CDR3 sequences, 28% of them with a count of one. The leading ten clones occupy 7.7% of the sample.

On this clonotype itself: The antigen it binds to is not known. Base-call qualities are not available, and no considerably larger clone is one nucleotide away.

Donors were 40 or so systemically healthy Caucasian individuals from Russia aged roughly 6 to 95 years. Roughly 9 milliliters of peripheral blood were drawn from each donor into EDTA-treated Vacutainer tubes. Ficoll-Paque density-gradient centrifugation was used to isolate PBMCs, with at least 7 million obtained per sample. Total RNA was extracted from PBMCs with Trizol reagent, with at least 5 micrograms obtained per sample. For every donor, flow cytometry on a PBMC aliquot measured the percentage of naive CD45RAhigh/CD27high T cells. The sample was blood. The TCR originated in a woman aged 25 to 39 in good health. Recombination linked TRBV11-2 to TRBJ2-1, with no reliable assignment of the D segment. The nucleotides read TGTGCCAGCAGCTTACTCCTGGCGACTCGGAACAATGAGCAGTTCTTC. It translates to CASSLLLATRNNEQFF.